Reported below is one TCR beta chain. The germline V gene has CDR1 SGHTA and CDR2 FQGNSA. The CDR3 runs 13 residues. V shed 5 bases and J shed 4 bases, with 10 bases lying between them. This record belongs to a study of T cell responses to AZD1222 COVID-19 vaccine. Sequencing was performed with immunoSEQ multiplex PCR; in TCRdb, only in-frame clones are kept and a portion is missing. Of about 150,000 clones listed, 90% to 95% were seen once; the top ten hold more than 1.4%. The material was peripheral blood, obtained on day 0 of AZD1222 vaccination. The TCR comes from an adult in good health. The chain uses TRBV7-2 and TRBJ2-3, with D perhaps TRBD2 (6 bases). As DNA, the CDR3 is TGTGCCAGCAGCCGGGACTCCGCAGATACGCAGTATTTT. This gives the protein CASSRDSADTQYF.